These 11 T cell receptor beta chains came from one sample sequenced in a study of neurological immune-mediated disorders. One entry per CDR3 protein, called by TCRdb with MiXCR from the 5' RACE reads. The sample lists about 21,000 distinct CDR3 sequences, 17% occurring once. The sample consisted of CD8+ T cells from blood. These receptors were obtained from a woman younger than 30 with multiple sclerosis.

In this sample, this clonotype turned up many times. This chain's CDR3 is CASSVTGGEQFF. CDR3 in DNA: TGTGCCAGCAGCGTAACAGGGGGTGAGCAGTTCTTC. V gene TRBV9 combines with J gene TRBJ2-1; 8 bases match TRBD1. The length of the CDR3 is 12 residues. With V trimmed by 1 base and J by 9 bases, 0 bases remained unmatched. The germline CDR1 and CDR2 sequences are SGDLS and YYNGEE.

This clonotype was seen repeatedly, ten times or more. The V call is TRBV6-5, the J call TRBJ2-1, with 9 bases aligning to TRBD2. CDR1 and CDR2 from the germline V gene are MNHEY and SVGAGI. Trimming removed 6 bases from V and 2 bases from J; junction bases left unmatched: 5. The CDR3 extends over 15 amino acids. CDR3 in DNA: TGTGCCAGCAGCCTGACTAGCGGAACCTACAATGAGCAGTTCTTC. It encodes CASSLTSGTYNEQFF.

The sample holds many counts of this clonotype. The rearrangement joins TRBV7-9 to TRBJ2-7, with 10 bases identical to TRBD1. The germline CDR1 and CDR2 sequences are SEHNR and FQNEAQ (reference sequence). The ends lost 3 bases at V and 2 bases at J; junction bases unmatched: 4. CDR3 length: 15 amino acids. CDR3 amino acids: CASSFDRGLAYEQYV. CDR3 nucleotides: TGTGCCAGCAGCTTCGACAGGGGGCTCGCCTACGAGCAGTACGTC.

CDR3 DNA: TGTGCCAGCAGCCAAGGGACAGGGTGGACCCAAGAGACCCAGTACTTC. Amino acid sequence: CASSQGTGWTQETQYF. The chain joins TRBV14 to TRBJ2-5, with 8 bases fitting TRBD1. Germline V CDR1 and CDR2: SGHDN, FVKESK. V lost 1 base and J lost 1; bases outside the gene matches: 5. The CDR3 contains 16 residues.

The table lists this clonotype with many counts. The rearrangement uses TRBV9 and TRBJ2-3, with 8 bases fitting TRBD1. Looked up from germline, CDR1 is SGDLS and CDR2 is YYNGEE. The CDR3 is 16 residues long. Trimming removed 0 bases from V and 4 bases from J; junction bases left unmatched: 7. CDR3 loop: CASSVVGQGIADTQYF. Written as DNA, the CDR3 is TGTGCCAGCAGCGTAGTTGGACAGGGCATTGCAGATACGCAGTATTTT.

This clonotype was detected ten times or more. The V gene is TRBV25-1, the J gene TRBJ1-3; D is unresolved. The CDR3 runs to 18 residues. Trimming removed 0 bases at V and 0 bases at J, with 15 bases between. The germline CDR1 and CDR2 sequences are MGHDK and SYGVNS. CDR3 amino acids: CASSEYITREGSGNTIYF. CDR3 nucleotides: TGTGCCAGCAGTGAATATATCACGCGAGAGGGCTCTGGAAACACCATATATTTT.

In this sample, this clonotype turned up many times. The rearrangement links TRBV9 to TRBJ1-5; 8 bases match TRBD1. The germline V gene encodes CDR1 SGDLS and CDR2 YYNGEE. The CDR3 is 15 amino acids. Germline trimming cut 3 bases from V and 4 bases from J; bases unmatched to any gene: 6. CDR3: CASSGGRQGNQPQHF. The CDR3 DNA sequence: TGTGCCAGCAGCGGCGGACGACAGGGGAATCAGCCCCAGCATTTT.

The rearrangement uses TRBV7-2 and TRBJ1-5; 10 positions agree with TRBD1. The CDR3 length is 15 residues. Trimming at V came to 5 bases and at J to 4 bases, leaving 5 bases not matched to a gene. Germline CDR1 reads SGHTA; CDR2 reads FQGNSA. The CDR3 DNA is TGTGCCAGCAGCCTGGACAGGGGGTGGAATCAGCCCCAGCATTTT. Translation: CASSLDRGWNQPQHF.

This sequence joins TRBV7-9 and TRBJ2-1, with TRBD2 matching 13 bases. Unmatched junction bases numbered 4, after V lost 6 bases and J lost 5 bases. The CDR3 has 15 amino acids. Germline assignment: CDR1 SEHNR and CDR2 FQNEAQ (reference sequence). CDR3: CASRLAGGPDNEQFF. The CDR3 bases are TGTGCCAGCAGACTAGCGGGAGGGCCCGACAATGAGCAGTTCTTC.

The rearrangement links TRBV12-3 or TRBV12-4 to TRBJ1-2; weak D call: TRBD1 (5 bases). V lost 10 bases, J lost 4 bases, and 10 bases lay in between. This CDR3 region has 11 residues. In DNA, the CDR3 is TGTGCCATCAAAAGGGGCTATGGCTACACCTTC. Translated: CAIKRGYGYTF.

This clonotype was detected many times. V is TRBV10-3 and J is TRBJ1-1, with D possibly matching TRBD1 (6 bases). The CDR3 has 14 amino acids. Looked up from germline, CDR1 is ENHRY and CDR2 is SYGVKD. Between the trimmed V and J ends, which lost 5 bases and 7 bases, there was a span of 17 bases. CDR3 DNA: TGTGCCATCAGTATGGGGGGGCCCTCTGGTGAAGCTTTCTTT. Its protein product is CAISMGGPSGEAFF.